The 15 T cell receptor beta chains below all came from one sample that was sequenced in a study of cytomegalovirus exposure and HLA in healthy donors. The primer mix had 60 Vbeta and 13 Jbeta primers. Sequencing was performed with immunoSEQ multiplex PCR; in TCRdb, only in-frame clones are kept and a portion is missing. Of around 40,000 clones listed, almost 70% are singletons. Material: PBMCs. Receptors were obtained from a man aged 25-40 years in good health and CMV-seronegative.

The chain is built from TRBV6-6 and TRBJ1-1, with 7 bases lining up with TRBD1. Germline lookup yields CDR1 MNHNY and CDR2 SVGAGI (reference sequence). J was trimmed by 5 bases and V by 7 bases; bases with no gene match: 7. CDR3 size: 13 residues. CDR3 coding DNA: TGTGCCAGCAATCCAGGGGGGCGGACTGAAGCTTTCTTT. Its protein is CASNPGGRTEAFF.

The chain carries TRBV5-1 and TRBJ1-2; D not certain. The V end lost 1 base, the J end lost 6 bases, and 16 bases lay between the germline ends. This CDR3 region has 15 residues. The germline V gene has CDR1 SGHRS and CDR2 YFSETQ. This CDR3 reads CASSLYPGGRDGYTF. For the CDR3, the DNA is TGCGCCAGCAGCTTGTATCCAGGAGGACGTGATGGCTACACCTTC.

This clone was seen only a few times. The rearrangement joins TRBV18 to TRBJ1-1; D is possibly TRBD1 (5 bases). Trimming removed 7 bases from V and 3 bases from J, with 12 bases in between. The CDR3 is 13 amino acids. Germline CDR1 is KGHSH and CDR2 is LQKENI. CDR3 in DNA: TGTGCCAGCTTGCAGGGCTTGGACACTGAAGCTTTCTTT. Translation: CASLQGLDTEAFF.

This sequence joins TRBV4-1 and TRBJ1-1; no reliable D call. The CDR3 is 15 amino acids. Germline V gene data show CDR1 as MGHRA and CDR2 as YSYEKL. Trimming removed 1 base from V and 3 bases from J, with 12 bases in between. CDR3 protein: CASSQVVGRDTEAFF. The CDR3 nucleotides are TGCGCCAGCAGCCAAGTTGTGGGTCGGGACACTGAAGCTTTCTTT.

This rearrangement joins TRBV27 to TRBJ2-7; D remains ambiguous. The CDR3 spans 12 residues. Trimming took off 6 bases at V and 1 base at J, with 7 bases between the two ends. Germline assignment: CDR1 MNHEY and CDR2 SMNVEV (reference sequence). The CDR3 DNA sequence: TGTGCCAGCAGATCCCCGTCCTACGAGCAGTACTTC. This encodes CASRSPSYEQYF.

The CDR3 nucleotides are TGCAGCGCTACTGGACAGGGGGCTGGACAGCCCCAGCATTTT. It specifies CSATGQGAGQPQHF. The gene calls are TRBV29-1 and TRBJ1-5, with 11 bases lining up with TRBD1. The CDR3 runs 14 residues. Per germline, CDR1 SQVTM and CDR2 ANQGSEA. Trimming took 7 bases from V and 7 from J; bases not matched to a gene: 9. The variable domain in full, with the rest retrieved from reference TRBV29-1 and TRBJ1-5, is SAVISQKPSRDICQRGTSLTIQCQVDSQVTMMFWYRQQPGQSLTLIATANQGSEATYESGFVIDKFPISRPNLTFSTLTVSNMSPEDSSIYLCSATGQGAGQPQHFGDGTRLSIL.

The J gene is TRBJ2-7, the V gene TRBV7-6, with TRBD2 matching over 14 bases. Trimming took 4 bases from V and 3 from J; bases not matched to a gene: 5. The CDR3 spans 16 residues. CDR1 is SGHVS, CDR2 FNYEAQ, per germline. The CDR3 DNA sequence: TGTGCCAGCAGCTCTAACGGACTAGCGGGGGGCTACGAGCAGTACTTC. Translation: CASSSNGLAGGYEQYF.

The genes are TRBV4-1 and TRBJ2-3; TRBD1 matches 7 bases. CDR3 length: 12 amino acids. Trimming removed 4 bases from V and 7 bases from J; junction bases left unmatched: 2. Germline CDR1 MGHRA, CDR2 YSYEKL. CDR3 sequence reads: CASSRDSYTQYF. For the CDR3, the DNA is TGCGCCAGCAGCCGGGACAGCTATACGCAGTATTTT.

The chain is built from TRBV5-1 and TRBJ1-3; no clear D. The germline gives CDR1 SGHRS, CDR2 YFSETQ. The length of the CDR3 is 14 residues. Trimming stripped 5 bases from V and 10 bases from J, with 19 bases between. The CDR3 DNA follows: TGCGCCAGCAGTCCCGGACGGGGTGTCGAAACCATATATTTT. The encoded protein is CASSPGRGVETIYF.

This clone was detected only a few times. This chain links TRBV5-6 with TRBJ1-2; 7 positions agree with TRBD1. The CDR3 totals 14 residues. The V gene's germline CDR1 is SGHDT and CDR2 YYEEEE. The V and J ends lost 4 bases and 4 bases, in that order; junction bases with no gene match: 7. The CDR3 is CASSRGTEAYGYTF. CDR3 DNA: TGTGCCAGCAGCCGTGGGACAGAGGCCTATGGCTACACCTTC.

V usage is TRBV5-4 and J usage is TRBJ2-7, with D perhaps matching TRBD2 (6 bases). In germline, CDR1 is SGHNT, CDR2 YYREEE (reference sequence). The CDR3 loop spans 15 amino acids. V was clipped by 4 bases and J by 0 bases, with 14 bases between them. CDR3 nucleotides: TGTGCCAGCAGCCGCGGGGCCAGCGGCTCCTACGAGCAGTACTTC. Protein: CASSRGASGSYEQYF.

J is TRBJ2-1 and V is TRBV2; D uncertain. Germline-derived CDR1 and CDR2 are SNHLY and FYNNEI. V lost 6 bases, J lost 4 bases, and 4 bases lay in between. The CDR3 extends over 11 amino acids. The CDR3 here is CASREYNEQFF. The CDR3 DNA is TGTGCCAGCAGAGAGTACAATGAGCAGTTCTTC.

This clone was observed a few times. The genes are TRBV2 and TRBJ2-1, with 10 bases fitting TRBD2. V trimming: 2 bases; J trimming: 3 bases; junction bases outside the gene matches: 4. Looked up from germline, CDR1 is SNHLY and CDR2 is FYNNEI. The CDR3 loop spans 16 amino acids. The CDR3, as DNA: TGTGCCAGCAGTGAAAGGCTAGCGGGAGACTACAATGAGCAGTTCTTC. It encodes CASSERLAGDYNEQFF.

J is TRBJ2-7 and V is TRBV4-3; possible D gene TRBD1, 5 bases. Trimming removed 0 bases at V and 3 bases at J, with 12 bases between. CDR1 and CDR2 (germline): LGHNA, YSLEER. The CDR3 has 15 residues. CDR3 DNA sequence: TGCGCCAGCAGCCAAGATGAACAGGCGCGCTACGAGCAGTACTTC. Amino acids: CASSQDEQARYEQYF.

The CDR3 region is CASSDSTGGQTEAFF. As DNA, the CDR3 is TGTGCCAGCAGTGACTCGACGGGGGGGCAAACTGAAGCTTTCTTT. The chain has TRBV6-4 and TRBJ1-1, with D maybe TRBD1 (6 bases). V was shortened by 0 bases and J by 5 bases, with 13 bases between the two germline ends. Germline loops: CDR1 MRHNA, CDR2 SNTAGT. The CDR3 has 15 residues.